This T cell receptor (beta chain) was documented in a study of regulatory T cells in long-lasting Graves disease (dated by TCRdb to the early 2020s). Study-level background: Patients with newly diagnosed Graves' disease had been on antithyroid drugs for under 3 months. Persistent Graves' disease patients were compared with newly diagnosed Graves' disease patients by peripheral blood TCR sequencing and RNA sequencing. A total of some 35 samples underwent TCR sequencing, from some 13 patients with persistent Graves' disease and 20 or so patients with newly diagnosed Graves' disease. The study was registered as a clinical trial and conducted in China.

Library preparation used multiplex PCR. The run used an Illumina HiSeq 4000. iRepertoire HTBI primers and Arm-PCR amplification of CDR3 regions were used to construct TCR beta libraries. Gel purification was performed on PCR products prior to sequencing. Turning to the authors' computational methods: Gene usage analysis of CDR3 amino acid clonotypes used the 62 TRBV and 14 TRBJ segments found across samples. Filtered high-quality paired reads were merged into contigs using COPE and FqMerger. Contigs were aligned with BLAST to IMGT TRBV, TRBD and TRBJ reference genes, and CDR3 was defined per IMGT. Any clonotype with a frequency above 0.1% was classified as a highly expanded clone. Shannon entropy was used to measure repertoire diversity, and the Gini coefficient was used to measure V-J evenness. A clonotype was considered public if more than one individual shared it. The public reads were reanalyzed by TCRdb: fastp trimming at Q25, MiXCR alignment, in-frame beta chains only. Each CDR3 protein gets just one entry, which takes the most common genes and DNA from the rows behind it. TCRdb's processing, not the authors', yielded these V and J calls. The sample table contains around 250,000 distinct CDR3 sequences; only one count was recorded for around 17% of them. Of the sample, around 20% falls within the top ten clones.

This clonotype was seen at least ten times. Its specific antigen is unknown. Per-nucleotide qualities are absent, and no much larger clonotype sits a single base away. What the time point label conveys for this sample: newly diagnosed GD, antithyroid drugs for less than 3 months. For both TCR sequencing and RNA sequencing, RNA was extracted from PBMCs in TRIzol. The diagnosis of Graves' disease was made according to American Thyroid Association guidelines. The patients came from an endocrinology department in Xi'an, China. Each patient gave about 9.1 milliliters of peripheral blood, collected in an EDTA anticoagulant tube. Ficoll Paque Plus density gradient separation was used to isolate PBMCs, and no further T cell sorting was done. An Agilent 2100 Bioanalyzer and agarose gel were used to assess RNA quality, and a NanoDrop 2000 was used to measure RNA concentration. Study-wide findings and limitations: Only the TCR beta chain was sequenced and analyzed. Lower TCR Shannon entropy and fewer highly expanded clones were observed in persistent Graves' disease patients than in newly diagnosed patients, which suggested clonal expansion. Patients with persistent disease shared more public clonotypes (around 2,500) than newly diagnosed patients did (nearly 1,000). The small sample size was acknowledged by the authors as a limitation that may reduce accuracy. Only peripheral blood was studied, because thyroid tissue, the primary lesion, was inaccessible. TRBV28, TRBJ1-2 and TRBJ2-5 were preferentially used in persistent disease, while TRBV20-1 and TRBJ2-1 were favored in newly diagnosed disease.

The CDR3, from cysteine to phenylalanine, totals 15 residues. The only DNA kept is the CDR3, 45 bases in frame from the first base. Reading the germline V gene gives CDR1 KGHDR and CDR2 SFDVKD. V is shortened by 3 bases, J by 2 bases, and the region joining them spans 13 bases. The source is a female donor with Graves disease. The rearrangement combines TRBV24-1 with TRBJ2-7; TRBD1 could be the D gene, as 6 bases match. The specimen comprised peripheral blood mononuclear cells (PBMCs), sampled at new diagnosis, from a patient treated with antithyroid drugs. The CDR3 corresponds to CATSDGRQEPYEQYF. DNA sequence: TGTGCCACCAGTGATGGTCGACAGGAGCCCTACGAGCAGTACTTC.